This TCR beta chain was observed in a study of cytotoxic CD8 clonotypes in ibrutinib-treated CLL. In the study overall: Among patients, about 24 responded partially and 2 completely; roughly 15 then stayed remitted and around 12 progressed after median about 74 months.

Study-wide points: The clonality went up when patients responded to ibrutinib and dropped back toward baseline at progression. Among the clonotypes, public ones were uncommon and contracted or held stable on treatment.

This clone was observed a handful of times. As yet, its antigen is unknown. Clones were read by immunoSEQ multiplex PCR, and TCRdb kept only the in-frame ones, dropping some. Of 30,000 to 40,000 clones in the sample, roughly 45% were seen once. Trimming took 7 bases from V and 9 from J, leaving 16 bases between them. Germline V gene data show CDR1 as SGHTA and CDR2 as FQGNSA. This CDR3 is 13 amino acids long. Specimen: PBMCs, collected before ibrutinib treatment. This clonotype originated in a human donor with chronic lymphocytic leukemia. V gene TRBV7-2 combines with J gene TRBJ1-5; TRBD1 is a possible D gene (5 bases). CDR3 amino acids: CASTLWGVWPQHF. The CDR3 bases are TGTGCCAGCACCTTGTGGGGCGTCTGGCCCCAGCATTTT.